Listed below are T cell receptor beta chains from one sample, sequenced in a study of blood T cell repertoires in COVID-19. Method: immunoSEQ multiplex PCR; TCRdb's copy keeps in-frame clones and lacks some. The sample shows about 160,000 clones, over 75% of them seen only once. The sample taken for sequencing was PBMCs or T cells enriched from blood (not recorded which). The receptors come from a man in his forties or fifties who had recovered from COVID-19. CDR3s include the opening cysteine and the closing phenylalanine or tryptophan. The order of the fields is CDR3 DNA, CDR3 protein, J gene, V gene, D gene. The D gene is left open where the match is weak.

CDR3nt: TGCGCCAGCAGCTTGGCCGTGGGGCGGGGAACCAATGAGCAGTTCTTC
CDR3aa: CASSLAVGRGTNEQFF
j_gene: TRBJ2-1
v_gene: TRBV5-1
d_gene: .

CDR3nt: TGTGCCAGCAGTTACGCGCCAGGGGGCTTGAGGACTGAAGCTTTCTTT
CDR3aa: CASSYAPGGLRTEAFF
j_gene: TRBJ1-1
v_gene: TRBV6-6
d_gene: TRBD1

CDR3nt: TGTGCCAGCAGTACCGGACAGGCTGCTGGAGAGACCCAGTACTTC
CDR3aa: CASSTGQAAGETQYF
j_gene: TRBJ2-5
v_gene: TRBV27
d_gene: TRBD1

CDR3nt: TGTGCCACCAGTGAAGCCTCATATGGCTACACCTTC
CDR3aa: CATSEASYGYTF
j_gene: TRBJ1-2
v_gene: TRBV24-1
d_gene: .

CDR3nt: TGTGCCAGCAGCCAAGGCAGTAGCGGGGGCAAAAACATTCAGTACTTC
CDR3aa: CASSQGSSGGKNIQYF
j_gene: TRBJ2-4
v_gene: TRBV3-1/TRBV3-2
d_gene: TRBD2

CDR3nt: TGTGCCACAGCACAGACAGGGGTGAACACTGAAGCTTTCTTT
CDR3aa: CATAQTGVNTEAFF
j_gene: TRBJ1-1
v_gene: TRBV19
d_gene: TRBD1

CDR3nt: TGTGCCAGCACCCTCCAACAGGGGAACTATGGCTACACCTTC
CDR3aa: CASTLQQGNYGYTF
j_gene: TRBJ1-2
v_gene: TRBV6-5
d_gene: TRBD1

CDR3nt: TGTGCCATCCGACTAAGGGGGCGACTCTATGGCTACACCTTC
CDR3aa: CAIRLRGRLYGYTF
j_gene: TRBJ1-2
v_gene: TRBV6-5
d_gene: TRBD1

CDR3nt: TGTGCCACCGGGGAGAAGGGTGCGGCTAATGAAAAACTGTTTTTT
CDR3aa: CATGEKGAANEKLFF
j_gene: TRBJ1-4
v_gene: TRBV6-5
d_gene: .

CDR3nt: TGTGCCAGCAGTGTTTTCACAGTTGGCTACACCTTC
CDR3aa: CASSVFTVGYTF
j_gene: TRBJ1-2
v_gene: TRBV2
d_gene: .

CDR3nt: TGCGCCAGCAGTGGGGACAGAAATACGCAGTATTTT
CDR3aa: CASSGDRNTQYF
j_gene: TRBJ2-3
v_gene: TRBV10-1
d_gene: TRBD1

CDR3nt: TGTGCCAGCGGGTCCTTAGCGGGTGCGCAGTATTTT
CDR3aa: CASGSLAGAQYF
j_gene: TRBJ2-3
v_gene: TRBV27
d_gene: TRBD2

CDR3nt: TGTGCCAGTCCCAGTAGGGGAATAGCTAATGAAAAACTGTTTTTT
CDR3aa: CASPSRGIANEKLFF
j_gene: TRBJ1-4
v_gene: TRBV19
d_gene: .

CDR3nt: TGTGCCAGCAGTTACTCCTCTGGGGACAGCGCTTTCTTT
CDR3aa: CASSYSSGDSAFF
j_gene: TRBJ1-1
v_gene: TRBV6-5
d_gene: TRBD1

CDR3nt: TGCGCCAGCAGCCCGGGACAGGGGGCAAGCTACGAGCAGTACTTC
CDR3aa: CASSPGQGASYEQYF
j_gene: TRBJ2-7
v_gene: TRBV4-1
d_gene: TRBD1

CDR3nt: TGTGCCAGCAGCTTATACAGGGTCTCGAGCCGGCAGCCCCAGCATTTT
CDR3aa: CASSLYRVSSRQPQHF
j_gene: TRBJ1-5
v_gene: TRBV7-8
d_gene: .

CDR3nt: TGCGCCAGCAGCTTGGGTTGGTCGACAACACAAGAGACCCAGTACTTC
CDR3aa: CASSLGWSTTQETQYF
j_gene: TRBJ2-5
v_gene: TRBV5-1
d_gene: .